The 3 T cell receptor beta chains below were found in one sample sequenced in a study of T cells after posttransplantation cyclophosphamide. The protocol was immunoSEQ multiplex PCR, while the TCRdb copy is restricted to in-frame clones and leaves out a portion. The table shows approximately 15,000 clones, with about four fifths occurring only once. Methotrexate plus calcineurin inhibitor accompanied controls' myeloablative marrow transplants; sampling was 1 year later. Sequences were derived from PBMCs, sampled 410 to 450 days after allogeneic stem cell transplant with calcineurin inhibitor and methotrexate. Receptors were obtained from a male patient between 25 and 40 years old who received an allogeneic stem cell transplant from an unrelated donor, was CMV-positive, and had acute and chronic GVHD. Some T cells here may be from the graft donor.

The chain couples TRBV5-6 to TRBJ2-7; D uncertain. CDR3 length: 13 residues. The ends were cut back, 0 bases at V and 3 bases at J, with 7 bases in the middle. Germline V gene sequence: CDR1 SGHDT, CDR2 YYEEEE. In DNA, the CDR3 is TGTGCCAGCAGCTTGGTCGAACTCTACGAGCAGTACTTC. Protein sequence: CASSLVELYEQYF.

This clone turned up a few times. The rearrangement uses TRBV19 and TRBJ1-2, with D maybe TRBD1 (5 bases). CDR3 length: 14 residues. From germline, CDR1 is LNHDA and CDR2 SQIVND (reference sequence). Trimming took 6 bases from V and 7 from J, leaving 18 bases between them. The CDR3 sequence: CASSPGGGRGGYTF. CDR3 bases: TGTGCCAGTAGCCCTGGGGGAGGGCGCGGTGGCTACACCTTC.

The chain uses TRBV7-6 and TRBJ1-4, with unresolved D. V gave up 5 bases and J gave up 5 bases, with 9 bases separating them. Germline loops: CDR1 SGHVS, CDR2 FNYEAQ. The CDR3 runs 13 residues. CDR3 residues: CASSQVGNEKLFF. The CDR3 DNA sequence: TGTGCCAGCAGCCAAGTGGGCAATGAAAAACTGTTTTTT.